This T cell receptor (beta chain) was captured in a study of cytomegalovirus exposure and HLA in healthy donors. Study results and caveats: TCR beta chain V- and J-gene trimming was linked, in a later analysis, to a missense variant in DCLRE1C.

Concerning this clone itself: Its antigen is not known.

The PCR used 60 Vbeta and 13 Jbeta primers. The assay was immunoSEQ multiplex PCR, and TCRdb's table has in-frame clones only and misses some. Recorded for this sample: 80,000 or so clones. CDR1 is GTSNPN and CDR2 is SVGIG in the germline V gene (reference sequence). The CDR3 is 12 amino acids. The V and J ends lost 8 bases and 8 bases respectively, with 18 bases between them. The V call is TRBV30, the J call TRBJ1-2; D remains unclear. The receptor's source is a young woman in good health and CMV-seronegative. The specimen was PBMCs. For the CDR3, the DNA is TGTGCCCTACACAGCGGGGTGGCCGGCTACACCTTC. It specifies CALHSGVAGYTF.